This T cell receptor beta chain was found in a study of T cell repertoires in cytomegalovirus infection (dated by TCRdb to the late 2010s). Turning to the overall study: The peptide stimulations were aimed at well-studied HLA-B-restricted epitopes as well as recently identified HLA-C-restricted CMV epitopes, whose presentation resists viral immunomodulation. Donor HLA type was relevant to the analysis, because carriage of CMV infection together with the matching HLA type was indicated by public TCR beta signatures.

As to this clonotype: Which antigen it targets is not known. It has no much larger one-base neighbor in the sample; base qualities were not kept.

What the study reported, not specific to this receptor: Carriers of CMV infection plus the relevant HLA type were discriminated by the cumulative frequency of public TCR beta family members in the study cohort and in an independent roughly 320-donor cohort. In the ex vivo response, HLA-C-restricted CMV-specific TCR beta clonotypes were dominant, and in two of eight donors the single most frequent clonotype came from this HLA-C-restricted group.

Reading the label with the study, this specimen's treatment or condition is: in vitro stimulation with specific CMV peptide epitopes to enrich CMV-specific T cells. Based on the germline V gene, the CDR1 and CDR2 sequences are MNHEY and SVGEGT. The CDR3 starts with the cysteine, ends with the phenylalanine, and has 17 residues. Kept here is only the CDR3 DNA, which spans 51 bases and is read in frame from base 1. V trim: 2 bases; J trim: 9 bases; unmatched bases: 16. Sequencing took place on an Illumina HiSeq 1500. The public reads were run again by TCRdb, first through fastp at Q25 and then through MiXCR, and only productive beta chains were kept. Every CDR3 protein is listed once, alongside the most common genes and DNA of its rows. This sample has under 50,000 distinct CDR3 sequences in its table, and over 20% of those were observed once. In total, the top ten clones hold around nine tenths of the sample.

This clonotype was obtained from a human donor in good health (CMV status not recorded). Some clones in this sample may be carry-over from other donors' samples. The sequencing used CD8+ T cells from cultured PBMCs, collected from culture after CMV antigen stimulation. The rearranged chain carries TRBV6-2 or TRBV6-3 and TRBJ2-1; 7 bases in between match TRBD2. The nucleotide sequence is TGTGCCAGCAGTTACGATCCCACGGGAGGAACCTACGTTGAGCAGTTCTTC. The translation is CASSYDPTGGTYVEQFF.